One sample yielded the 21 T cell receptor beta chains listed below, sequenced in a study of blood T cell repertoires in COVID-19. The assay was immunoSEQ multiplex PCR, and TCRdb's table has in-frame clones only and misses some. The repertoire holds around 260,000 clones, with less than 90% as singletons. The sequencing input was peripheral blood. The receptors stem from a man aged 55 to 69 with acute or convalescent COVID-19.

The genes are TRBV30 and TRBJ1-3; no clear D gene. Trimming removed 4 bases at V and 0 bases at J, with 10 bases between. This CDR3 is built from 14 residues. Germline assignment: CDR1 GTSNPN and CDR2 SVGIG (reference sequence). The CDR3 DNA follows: TGTGCCTGGATCCCAAATTCCTCTGGAAACACCATATATTTT. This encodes CAWIPNSSGNTIYF.

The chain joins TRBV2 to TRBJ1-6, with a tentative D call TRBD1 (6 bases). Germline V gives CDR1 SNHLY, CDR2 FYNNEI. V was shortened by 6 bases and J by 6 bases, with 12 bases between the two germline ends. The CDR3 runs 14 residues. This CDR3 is CASREDRFNSPLHF. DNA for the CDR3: TGTGCCAGCAGGGAGGACAGATTTAATTCACCCCTCCACTTT.

The CDR3 protein is CASSSEQDYGYTF. The DNA of the CDR3 is TGTGCCAGCAGTTCCGAACAGGATTATGGCTACACCTTC. The chain recombines TRBV6-6 with TRBJ1-2; tentative D call: TRBD1 (5 bases). The CDR3 has 13 amino acids. Trimming removed 4 bases at V and 5 bases at J, with 11 bases between. Looked up from germline, CDR1 is MNHNY and CDR2 is SVGAGI (reference sequence).

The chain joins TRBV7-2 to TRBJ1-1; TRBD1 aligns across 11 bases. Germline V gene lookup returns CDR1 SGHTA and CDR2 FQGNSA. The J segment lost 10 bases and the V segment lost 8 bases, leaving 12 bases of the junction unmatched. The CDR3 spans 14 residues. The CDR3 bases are TGTGCCAGCGGAATGGGACAGGGGGGAGTCGGAGCTTTCTTT. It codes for CASGMGQGGVGAFF.

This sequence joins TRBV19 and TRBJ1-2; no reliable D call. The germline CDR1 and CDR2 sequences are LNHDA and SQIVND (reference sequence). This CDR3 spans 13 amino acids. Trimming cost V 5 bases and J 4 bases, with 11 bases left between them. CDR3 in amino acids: CASSSSGPYGYTF. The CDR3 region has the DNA TGTGCCAGTAGTTCCTCTGGCCCCTATGGCTACACCTTC.

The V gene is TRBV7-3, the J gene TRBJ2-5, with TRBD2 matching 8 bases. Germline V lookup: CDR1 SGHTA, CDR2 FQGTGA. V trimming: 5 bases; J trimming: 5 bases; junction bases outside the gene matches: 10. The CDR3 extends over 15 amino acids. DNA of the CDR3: TGTGCCAGCAGCAAAGACGGACTAGCATATGAGACCCAGTACTTC. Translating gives CASSKDGLAYETQYF.

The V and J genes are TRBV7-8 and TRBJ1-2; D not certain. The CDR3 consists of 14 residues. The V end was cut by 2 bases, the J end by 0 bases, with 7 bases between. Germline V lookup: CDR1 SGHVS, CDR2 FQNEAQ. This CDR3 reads CASSLLTTNYGYTF. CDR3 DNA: TGTGCCAGCAGCTTACTAACTACTAACTATGGCTACACCTTC.

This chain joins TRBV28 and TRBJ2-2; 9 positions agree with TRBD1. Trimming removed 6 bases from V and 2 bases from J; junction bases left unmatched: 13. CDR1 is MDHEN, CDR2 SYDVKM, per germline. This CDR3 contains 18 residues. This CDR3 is CASSPSGAGQGNTGELFF. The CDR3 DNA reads TGTGCCAGCAGCCCCTCGGGTGCGGGACAGGGTAACACCGGGGAGCTGTTTTTT.

This CDR3 reads CASSRDRDRGYTF. As DNA, the CDR3 is TGTGCCAGCAGTAGAGACAGGGATAGGGGCTACACCTTC. This rearrangement joins TRBV12-3 or TRBV12-4 to TRBJ1-2; 7 positions agree with TRBD1. The junction had 8 bases not matched to a gene; V was cut back by 5 bases and J by 8 bases. The CDR3 is 13 amino acids.

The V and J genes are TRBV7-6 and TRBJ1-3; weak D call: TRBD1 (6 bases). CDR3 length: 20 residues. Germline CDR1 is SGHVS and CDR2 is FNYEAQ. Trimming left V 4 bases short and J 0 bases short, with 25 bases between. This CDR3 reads CASSSPRGRRGAVSGNTIYF. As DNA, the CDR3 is TGTGCCAGCAGCTCACCTAGGGGTCGTCGGGGGGCTGTCTCTGGAAACACCATATATTTT.

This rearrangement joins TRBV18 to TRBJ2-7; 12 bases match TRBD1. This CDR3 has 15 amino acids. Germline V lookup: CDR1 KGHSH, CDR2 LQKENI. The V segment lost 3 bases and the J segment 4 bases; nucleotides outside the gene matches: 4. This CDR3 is CASSPGTGGRYEQYF. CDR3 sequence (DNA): TGTGCCAGCTCACCCGGGACAGGGGGCAGGTACGAGCAGTACTTC.

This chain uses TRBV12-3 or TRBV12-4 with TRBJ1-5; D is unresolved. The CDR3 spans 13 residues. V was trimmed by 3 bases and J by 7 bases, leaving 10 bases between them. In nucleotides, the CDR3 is TGTGCCAGCAGTTTCACGGATAGCCAGCCCCAGCATTTT. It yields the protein CASSFTDSQPQHF.

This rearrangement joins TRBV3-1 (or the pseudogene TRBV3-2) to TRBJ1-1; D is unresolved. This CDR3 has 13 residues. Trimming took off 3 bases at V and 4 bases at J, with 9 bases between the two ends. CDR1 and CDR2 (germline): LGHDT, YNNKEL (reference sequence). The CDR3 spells CASSQGSSTEAFF. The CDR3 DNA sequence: TGTGCCAGCAGCCAGGGGAGTAGCACTGAAGCTTTCTTT.

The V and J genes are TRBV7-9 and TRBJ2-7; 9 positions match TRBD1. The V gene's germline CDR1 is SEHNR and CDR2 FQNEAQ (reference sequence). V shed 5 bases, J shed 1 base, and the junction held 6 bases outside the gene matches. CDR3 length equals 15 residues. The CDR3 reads CASSHRDRESYEQYF. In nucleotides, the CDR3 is TGTGCCAGCAGCCACCGGGACAGGGAGTCCTACGAGCAGTACTTC. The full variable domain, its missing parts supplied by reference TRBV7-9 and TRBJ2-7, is DTGVSQNPRHKITKRGQNVTFRCDPISEHNRLYWYRQTLGQGPEFLTYFQNEAQLEKSRLLSDRFSAERPKGSFSTLEIQRTEQGDSAMYLCASSHRDRESYEQYFGPGTRLTVT.

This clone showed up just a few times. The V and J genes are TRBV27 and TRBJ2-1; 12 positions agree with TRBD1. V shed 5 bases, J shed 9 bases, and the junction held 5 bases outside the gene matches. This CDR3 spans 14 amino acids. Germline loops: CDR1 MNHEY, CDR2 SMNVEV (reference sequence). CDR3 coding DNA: TGTGCCAGCAGTCCCCGGGACAGGGGGCCTGAGCAGTTCTTC. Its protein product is CASSPRDRGPEQFF.

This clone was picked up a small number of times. In DNA, the CDR3 is TGTGCCAGCAGTAAGACATTTGATGGCTACACCTTC. Amino acids: CASSKTFDGYTF. The chain couples TRBV6-2 or TRBV6-3 to TRBJ1-2; D gene unclear. V was trimmed by 5 bases and J by 6 bases, leaving 10 bases between them. This CDR3 is 12 amino acids long. CDR1 is MNHEY, CDR2 SVGEGT, per germline.

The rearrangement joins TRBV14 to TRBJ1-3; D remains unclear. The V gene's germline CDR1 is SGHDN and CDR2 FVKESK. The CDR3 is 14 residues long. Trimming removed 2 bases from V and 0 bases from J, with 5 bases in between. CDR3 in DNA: TGTGCCAGCAGCCAAACTCGCTCTGGAAACACCATATATTTT. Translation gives CASSQTRSGNTIYF.

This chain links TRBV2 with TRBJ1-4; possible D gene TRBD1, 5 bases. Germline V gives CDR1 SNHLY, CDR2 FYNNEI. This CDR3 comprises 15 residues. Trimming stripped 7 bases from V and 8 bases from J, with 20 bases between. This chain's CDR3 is CASITYSAQGEKLFF. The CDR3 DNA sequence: TGTGCCAGCATCACATACAGTGCCCAGGGCGAAAAACTGTTTTTT.

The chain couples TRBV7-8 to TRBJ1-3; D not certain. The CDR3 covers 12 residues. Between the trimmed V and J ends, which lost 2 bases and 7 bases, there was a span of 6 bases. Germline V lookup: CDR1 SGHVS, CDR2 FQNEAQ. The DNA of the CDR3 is TGTGCCAGCAGCTTAACGGGGAACACCATATATTTT. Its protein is CASSLTGNTIYF.

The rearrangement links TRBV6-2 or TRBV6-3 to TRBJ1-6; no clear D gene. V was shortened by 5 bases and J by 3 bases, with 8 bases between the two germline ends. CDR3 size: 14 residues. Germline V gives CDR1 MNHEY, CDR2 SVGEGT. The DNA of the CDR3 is TGTGCCAGCAGTACTCGGGACTATAATTCACCCCTCCACTTT. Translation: CASSTRDYNSPLHF.

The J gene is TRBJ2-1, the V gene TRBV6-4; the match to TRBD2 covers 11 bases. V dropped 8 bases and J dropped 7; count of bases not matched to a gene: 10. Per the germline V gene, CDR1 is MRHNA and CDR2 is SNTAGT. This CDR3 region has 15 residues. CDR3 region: CASSITSGRGNEQFF. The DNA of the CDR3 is TGTGCCAGCTCTATTACTAGCGGGAGAGGGAATGAGCAGTTCTTC.